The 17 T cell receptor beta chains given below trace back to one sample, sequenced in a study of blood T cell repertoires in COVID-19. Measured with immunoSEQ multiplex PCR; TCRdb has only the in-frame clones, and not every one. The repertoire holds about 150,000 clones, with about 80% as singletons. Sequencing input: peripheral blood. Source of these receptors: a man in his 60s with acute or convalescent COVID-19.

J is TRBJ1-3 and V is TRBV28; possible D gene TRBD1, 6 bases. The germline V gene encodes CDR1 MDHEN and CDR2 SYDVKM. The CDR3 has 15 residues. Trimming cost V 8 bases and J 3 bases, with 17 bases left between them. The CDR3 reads CASARGGAGGNTIYF. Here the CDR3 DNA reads TGTGCCAGCGCACGGGGGGGGGCAGGTGGAAACACCATATATTTT. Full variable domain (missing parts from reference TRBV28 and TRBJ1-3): DVKVTQSSRYLVKRTGEKVFLECVQDMDHENMFWYRQDPGLGLRLIYFSYDVKMKEKGDIPEGYSVSREKKERFSLILESASTNQTSMYLCASARGGAGGNTIYFGEGSWLTVV.

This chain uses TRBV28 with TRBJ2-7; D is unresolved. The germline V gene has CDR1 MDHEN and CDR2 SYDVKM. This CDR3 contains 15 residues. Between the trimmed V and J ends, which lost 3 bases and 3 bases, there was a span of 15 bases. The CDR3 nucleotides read TGTGCCAGCAGTTTGGCTCAGTTCAGGTACTACGAGCAGTACTTC. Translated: CASSLAQFRYYEQYF. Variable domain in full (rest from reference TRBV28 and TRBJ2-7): DVKVTQSSRYLVKRTGEKVFLECVQDMDHENMFWYRQDPGLGLRLIYFSYDVKMKEKGDIPEGYSVSREKKERFSLILESASTNQTSMYLCASSLAQFRYYEQYFGPGTRLTVT.

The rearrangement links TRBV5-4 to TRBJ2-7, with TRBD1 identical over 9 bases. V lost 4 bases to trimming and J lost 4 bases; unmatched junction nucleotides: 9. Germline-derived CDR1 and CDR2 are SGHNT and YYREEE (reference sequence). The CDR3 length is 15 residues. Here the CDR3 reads CASSPGQGNLYEQYF. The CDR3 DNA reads TGTGCCAGCAGCCCAGGACAGGGGAACCTATACGAGCAGTACTTC.

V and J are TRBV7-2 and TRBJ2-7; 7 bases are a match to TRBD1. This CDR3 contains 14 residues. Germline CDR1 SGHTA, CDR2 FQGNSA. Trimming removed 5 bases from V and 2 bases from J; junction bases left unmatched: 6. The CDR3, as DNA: TGTGCCAGCAGCACCCACAGGGGTCCCTACGAGCAGTACTTC. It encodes CASSTHRGPYEQYF.

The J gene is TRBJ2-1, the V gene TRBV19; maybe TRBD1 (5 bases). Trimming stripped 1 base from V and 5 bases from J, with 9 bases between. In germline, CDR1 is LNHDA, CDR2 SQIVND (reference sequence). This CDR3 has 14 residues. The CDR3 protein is CASSIVNRNNEQFF. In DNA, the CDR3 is TGTGCCAGTAGTATAGTAAACAGGAACAATGAGCAGTTCTTC. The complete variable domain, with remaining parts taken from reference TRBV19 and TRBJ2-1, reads DGGITQSPKYLFRKEGQNVTLSCEQNLNHDAMYWYRQDPGQGLRLIYYSQIVNDFQKGDIAEGYSVSREKKESFPLTVTSAQKNPTAFYLCASSIVNRNNEQFFGPGTRLTVL.

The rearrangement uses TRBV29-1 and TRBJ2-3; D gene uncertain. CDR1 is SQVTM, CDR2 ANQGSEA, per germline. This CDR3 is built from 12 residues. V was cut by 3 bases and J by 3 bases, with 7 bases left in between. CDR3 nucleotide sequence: TGCAGCGTTGACGGCGGAACAGATACGCAGTATTTT. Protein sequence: CSVDGGTDTQYF.

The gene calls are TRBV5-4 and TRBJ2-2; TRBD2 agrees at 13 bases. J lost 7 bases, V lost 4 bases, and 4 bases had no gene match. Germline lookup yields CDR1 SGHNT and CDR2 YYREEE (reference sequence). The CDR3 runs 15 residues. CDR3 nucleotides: TGTGCCAGCAGCGGACTAGCGGGGGCTTTCGGGGAGCTGTTTTTT. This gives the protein CASSGLAGAFGELFF.

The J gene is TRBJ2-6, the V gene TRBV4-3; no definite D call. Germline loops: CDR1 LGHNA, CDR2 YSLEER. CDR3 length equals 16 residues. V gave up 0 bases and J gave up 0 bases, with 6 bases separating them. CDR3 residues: CASSQEWSSGANVLTF. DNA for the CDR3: TGCGCCAGCAGCCAAGAATGGAGCTCTGGGGCCAACGTCCTGACTTTC.

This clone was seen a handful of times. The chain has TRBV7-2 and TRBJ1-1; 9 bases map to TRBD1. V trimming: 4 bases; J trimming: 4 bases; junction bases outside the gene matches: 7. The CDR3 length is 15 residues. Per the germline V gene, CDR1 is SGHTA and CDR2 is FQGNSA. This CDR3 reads CASSYTGGRSTEAFF. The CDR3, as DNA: TGTGCCAGCAGCTACACAGGGGGCAGGAGCACTGAAGCTTTCTTT.

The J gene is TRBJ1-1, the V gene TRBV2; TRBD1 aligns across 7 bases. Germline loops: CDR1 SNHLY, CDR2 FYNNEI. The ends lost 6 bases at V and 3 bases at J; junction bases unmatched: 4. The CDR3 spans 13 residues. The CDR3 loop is CASRYTGDTEAFF. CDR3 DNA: TGTGCCAGCAGGTATACAGGGGACACTGAAGCTTTCTTT.

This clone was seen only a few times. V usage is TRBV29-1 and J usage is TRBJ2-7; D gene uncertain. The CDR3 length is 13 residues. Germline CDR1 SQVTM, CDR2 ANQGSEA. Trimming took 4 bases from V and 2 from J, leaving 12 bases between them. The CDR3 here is CSVARVSPYEQYF. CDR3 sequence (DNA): TGCAGCGTTGCCCGGGTGAGCCCCTACGAGCAGTACTTC.

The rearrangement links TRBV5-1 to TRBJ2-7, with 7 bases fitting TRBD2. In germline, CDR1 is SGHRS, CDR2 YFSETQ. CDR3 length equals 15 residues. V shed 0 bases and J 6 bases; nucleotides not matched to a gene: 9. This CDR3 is CASSLGGRVPAEQYF. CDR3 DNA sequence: TGCGCCAGCAGCTTGGGAGGGAGGGTGCCCGCCGAGCAGTACTTC.

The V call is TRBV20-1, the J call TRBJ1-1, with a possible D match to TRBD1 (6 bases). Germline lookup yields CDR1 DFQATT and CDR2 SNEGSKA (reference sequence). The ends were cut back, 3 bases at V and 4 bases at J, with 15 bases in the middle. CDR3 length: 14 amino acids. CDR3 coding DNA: TGCAGTGCTAGTGGGGGGCGCGGGGGCACTGAAGCTTTCTTT. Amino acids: CSASGGRGGTEAFF.

This CDR3 is CASSLLFQGNEQFF. The CDR3, as DNA: TGTGCCAGCAGTCTCCTTTTCCAGGGCAATGAGCAGTTCTTC. V gene TRBV28 combines with J gene TRBJ2-1; tentatively, D is TRBD1 (5 bases). The V gene's germline CDR1 is MDHEN and CDR2 SYDVKM. V was trimmed by 5 bases and J by 6 bases, leaving 14 bases between them. The CDR3 length is 14 residues. The entire variable domain, with the rest obtained from reference TRBV28 and TRBJ2-1, is as follows: DVKVTQSSRYLVKRTGEKVFLECVQDMDHENMFWYRQDPGLGLRLIYFSYDVKMKEKGDIPEGYSVSREKKERFSLILESASTNQTSMYLCASSLLFQGNEQFFGPGTRLTVL.

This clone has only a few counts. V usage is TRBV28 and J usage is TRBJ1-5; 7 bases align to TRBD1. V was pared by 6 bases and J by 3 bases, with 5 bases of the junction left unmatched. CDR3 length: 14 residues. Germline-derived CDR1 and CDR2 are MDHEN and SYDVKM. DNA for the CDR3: TGTGCCAGCAGAAGACAGGGAGACAATCAGCCCCAGCATTTT. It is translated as CASRRQGDNQPQHF.

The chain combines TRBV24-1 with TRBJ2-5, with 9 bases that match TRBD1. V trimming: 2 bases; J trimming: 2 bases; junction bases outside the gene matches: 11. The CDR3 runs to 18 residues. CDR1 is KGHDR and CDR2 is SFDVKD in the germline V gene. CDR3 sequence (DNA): TGTGCCACCAGTGATTCGCTCGCCGGGACAGGGACGCAAGAGACCCAGTACTTC. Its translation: CATSDSLAGTGTQETQYF.

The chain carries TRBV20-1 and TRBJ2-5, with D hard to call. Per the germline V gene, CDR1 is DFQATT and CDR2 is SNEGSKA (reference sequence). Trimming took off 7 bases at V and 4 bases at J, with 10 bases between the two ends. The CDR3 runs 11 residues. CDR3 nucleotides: TGCAGTGGGTTGACGGGAGAGACCCAGTACTTC. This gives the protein CSGLTGETQYF.